This TCR beta chain was obtained from a study of PD-L1 blockade in urothelial cancer. Turning to the study itself: Of prior chemotherapy regimens, patients had received between 0 and 3.

As regards this clone: Its antigen is not known.

Time point: pretreatment peripheral blood. Synthetic TCR analog templates were spiked into all PCRs individually. The assay was immunoSEQ multiplex PCR, and TCRdb's table has in-frame clones only and misses some. The data contain 98,000 or so clones, around 89% of them singletons. The V segment lost 5 bases and the J segment 1 base; nucleotides outside the gene matches: 13. This CDR3 has 18 residues. General study results and limits: Patients with durable benefit had greater blood expansion of tumor-associated TCR clones 3 weeks into treatment.

This sequence was found in a man aged 55 to 70 with urothelial cancer. The chain employs TRBV5-3 and TRBJ2-7; 12 bases match TRBD2. TRBV5-3 is known as an ORF, though its function is uncertain. Here the sequenced sample was PBMCs, taken around atezolizumab (anti-PD-L1) treatment. CDR3 in amino acids: CARRPRLAGVKRSYEQYF. Written as DNA, the CDR3 is TGTGCCAGAAGGCCACGACTAGCGGGGGTAAAGAGGTCCTACGAGCAGTACTTC.